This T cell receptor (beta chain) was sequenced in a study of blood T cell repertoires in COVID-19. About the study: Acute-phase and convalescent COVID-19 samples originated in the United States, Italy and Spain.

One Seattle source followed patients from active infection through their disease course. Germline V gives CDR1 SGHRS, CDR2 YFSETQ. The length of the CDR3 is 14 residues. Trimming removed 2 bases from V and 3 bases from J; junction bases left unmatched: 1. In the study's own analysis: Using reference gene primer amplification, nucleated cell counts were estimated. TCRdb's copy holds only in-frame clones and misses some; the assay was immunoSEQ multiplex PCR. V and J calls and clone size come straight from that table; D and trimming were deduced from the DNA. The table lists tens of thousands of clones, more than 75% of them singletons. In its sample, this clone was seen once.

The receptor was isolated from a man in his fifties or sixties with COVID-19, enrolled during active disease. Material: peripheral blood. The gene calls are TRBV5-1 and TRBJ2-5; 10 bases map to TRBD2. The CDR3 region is CASSLAGGEETQYF. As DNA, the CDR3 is TGCGCCAGCAGCTTAGCGGGGGGGGAAGAGACCCAGTACTTC.